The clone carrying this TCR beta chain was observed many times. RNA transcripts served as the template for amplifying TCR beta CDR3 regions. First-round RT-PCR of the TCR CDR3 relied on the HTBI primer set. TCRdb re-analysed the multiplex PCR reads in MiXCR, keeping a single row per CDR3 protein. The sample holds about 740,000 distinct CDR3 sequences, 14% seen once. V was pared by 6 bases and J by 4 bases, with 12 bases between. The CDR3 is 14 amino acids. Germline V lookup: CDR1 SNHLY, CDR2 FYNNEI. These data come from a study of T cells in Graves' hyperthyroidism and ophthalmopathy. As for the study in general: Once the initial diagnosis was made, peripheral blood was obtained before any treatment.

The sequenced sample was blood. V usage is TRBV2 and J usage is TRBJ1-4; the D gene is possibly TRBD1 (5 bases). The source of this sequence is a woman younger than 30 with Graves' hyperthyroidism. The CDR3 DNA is TGTGCCAGCAGGAGACAGTCCAGTAATGAAAAACTGTTTTTT. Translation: CASRRQSSNEKLFF.